These 25 T cell receptor beta chains originate from one sample sequenced in a study of identifying expanded T cells in peripheral blood. Repertoires were generated with immunoSEQ multiplex PCR, while TCRdb's copy carries only in-frame clones and drops some. The repertoire has more than 80,000 clones, approximately 88% of them found once; the top ten carry about 4%. The sequenced sample was blood. The receptors were sampled from a person between 18 and 69 years old in good health.

The rearrangement links TRBV6-4 to TRBJ2-3, with TRBD1 matching 9 bases. CDR1 and CDR2 (germline): MRHNA, SNTAGT. This CDR3 has 17 amino acids. The junction had 9 bases not matched to a gene; V was cut back by 3 bases and J by 2 bases. CDR3 loop: CASSETGTGTPTDTQYF. In nucleotides, the CDR3 is TGTGCCAGCAGTGAGACCGGGACAGGGACCCCCACAGATACGCAGTATTTT.

The chain couples TRBV12-5 to TRBJ2-1; 13 bases match TRBD2. The J segment lost 6 bases and the V segment lost 1 base, leaving 6 bases of the junction unmatched. The CDR3 runs to 17 residues. The germline CDR1 and CDR2 sequences are LGHNT and FRNRAP. The CDR3 is CASGLGSTSGGFNEQFF. In DNA, the CDR3 is TGTGCTAGTGGTTTGGGATCGACTAGCGGGGGGTTCAATGAGCAGTTCTTC.

The J gene is TRBJ2-7, the V gene TRBV28; 7 nucleotides align to TRBD2. Germline CDR1 and CDR2: MDHEN and SYDVKM. After removal of 9 bases from V and 6 bases from J, the junction contained 8 bases not matched to a gene. The CDR3 runs 12 residues. The DNA of the CDR3 is TGTGCCAGTTTTGGGAGGGTCGGCGAGCAGTACTTC. Translation gives CASFGRVGEQYF.

The J gene is TRBJ2-3, the V gene TRBV7-6; no clear D. Germline values: CDR1 SGHVS, CDR2 FNYEAQ. The CDR3 spans 15 residues. V lost 5 bases to trimming and J lost 4 bases, with 16 bases between them. CDR3 sequence: CASSRSGNEADTQYF. DNA of the CDR3: TGTGCCAGCAGCCGTTCGGGCAACGAGGCAGATACGCAGTATTTT.

In this sample, this clone turned up a few times. J is TRBJ2-3 and V is TRBV30; D is perhaps TRBD2 (6 bases). The CDR3 is 15 amino acids. Germline CDR1 reads GTSNPN; CDR2 reads SVGIG (reference sequence). The V and J ends lost 0 bases and 5 bases respectively, with 15 bases between them. CDR3 coding DNA: TGTGCCTGGAGTGTTCGAAGACTAGTCGAAGATACGCAGTATTTT. Translated, it gives CAWSVRRLVEDTQYF.

The CDR3 loop is CAGKQGSGNTIYF. In DNA, the CDR3 is TGTGCCGGCAAACAGGGCTCTGGAAACACCATATATTTT. V and J are TRBV6-1 and TRBJ1-3; a weak D match, TRBD1 (6 bases). Germline loops: CDR1 MNHNS, CDR2 SASEGT. V was clipped by 11 bases and J by 0 bases, with 11 bases between them. The CDR3 contains 13 residues.

The rearrangement links TRBV7-9 to TRBJ2-1; 7 nucleotides line up with TRBD1. There are 17 residues in the CDR3. Unmatched junction bases numbered 13, after V lost 6 bases and J lost 2 bases. Germline CDR1 and CDR2: SEHNR and FQNEAQ (reference sequence). The CDR3, as DNA: TGTGCCAGCAGTCCCCAGGGGGATCTTGGTCCCTACAATGAGCAGTTCTTC. Residues: CASSPQGDLGPYNEQFF.

The chain couples TRBV5-4 to TRBJ1-3; D may be TRBD1 (6 bases). Trimming pared 1 base from V and 4 bases from J, leaving 12 bases between. The CDR3 length is 15 residues. CDR1 SGHNT and CDR2 YYREEE come from the germline V gene (reference sequence). DNA for the CDR3: TGTGCCAGCAGCTTGATGACAGGCCCCGGAAACACCATATATTTT. This codes for CASSLMTGPGNTIYF.

This clone showed up just a few times. J is TRBJ2-4 and V is TRBV18; no clear D. V was pared by 3 bases and J by 4 bases, with 22 bases between. The CDR3 spans 18 residues. The V gene's germline CDR1 is KGHSH and CDR2 LQKENI. The DNA of the CDR3 is TGTGCCAGCTCACCGCTGAGCAGGATCACGATCAATAAAAACATTCAGTACTTC. Protein: CASSPLSRITINKNIQYF. Supplemented by reference TRBV18 and TRBJ2-4, the full variable domain reads NAGVMQNPRHLVRRRGQEARLRCSPMKGHSHVYWYRQLPEEGLKFMVYLQKENIIDESGMPKERFSAEFPKEGPSILRIQQVVRGDSAAYFCASSPLSRITINKNIQYFGAGTRLSVL.

V is TRBV6-1 and J is TRBJ2-3; the D is unclear. CDR3 size: 12 residues. V lost 7 bases to trimming and J lost 0 bases, with 5 bases between them. Germline V CDR1 and CDR2: MNHNS, SASEGT. The CDR3 region has the DNA TGTGCCAGCACGGGTAGCACAGATACGCAGTATTTT. This codes for CASTGSTDTQYF.

J is TRBJ2-7 and V is TRBV5-6, with TRBD1 matching over 9 bases. Germline CDR1 and CDR2: SGHDT and YYEEEE. The CDR3 totals 14 residues. The trim removed 4 bases at V and 5 bases at J, leaving 7 bases unmatched. The CDR3 DNA reads TGTGCCAGCAGCCCAGGACAGGGGAGGGACGAGCAGTACTTC. Protein sequence: CASSPGQGRDEQYF.

The rearrangement joins TRBV9 to TRBJ2-7; TRBD1 agrees at 7 bases. Trimming removed 0 bases from V and 3 bases from J; junction bases left unmatched: 3. CDR3 length: 14 amino acids. From germline, CDR1 is SGDLS and CDR2 YYNGEE. CDR3 nucleotide sequence: TGTGCCAGCAGCGTAGCTACAGGGGACTACGAGCAGTACTTC. Amino acids: CASSVATGDYEQYF.

The chain uses TRBV15 and TRBJ2-2; 8 bases are a match to TRBD2. Losses at the gene ends were 0 bases for V and 6 bases for J; bases not matched to a gene: 3. This CDR3 is 15 amino acids long. In germline, CDR1 is LNHNV, CDR2 YYDKDF (reference sequence). The CDR3 DNA sequence: TGTGCCACCAGCAGAGATACCGGGGGGGCCGGGGAGCTGTTTTTT. Encoded protein: CATSRDTGGAGELFF.

This clone was observed a handful of times. This rearrangement joins TRBV6-1 to TRBJ2-7; D unresolved. The CDR3 totals 10 residues. Trimming stripped 6 bases from V and 2 bases from J, with 2 bases between. Germline CDR1 reads MNHNS; CDR2 reads SASEGT. Written as DNA, the CDR3 is TGTGCCAGCAGAGCCTACGAGCAGTACTTC. It translates to CASRAYEQYF.

The V and J genes are TRBV9 and TRBJ2-6; unclear D gene. The germline V and J ends were trimmed by 4 bases and 4 bases, with 9 bases remaining between them. Germline V gene lookup returns CDR1 SGDLS and CDR2 YYNGEE. The CDR3 has 14 amino acids. The CDR3: CASSSLRGANVLTF. For the CDR3, the DNA is TGTGCCAGCAGCTCACTCCGGGGGGCCAACGTCCTGACTTTC.

This clone showed up just a few times. The rearrangement links TRBV19 to TRBJ1-2; 10 bases are a match to TRBD1. CDR1 is LNHDA, CDR2 SQIVND, per germline (reference sequence). CDR3 size: 19 residues. The J segment lost 0 bases and the V segment lost 7 bases, leaving 17 bases of the junction unmatched. The CDR3 DNA sequence: TGTGCCAGTAAACCCCAGAGACACGGGACAGGGGTCGCTAACTATGGCTACACCTTC. As protein: CASKPQRHGTGVANYGYTF.

This rearrangement joins TRBV28 to TRBJ1-4; D unclear. V gave up 7 bases and J gave up 4 bases, with 16 bases separating them. This CDR3 has 15 residues. Germline V gene data show CDR1 as MDHEN and CDR2 as SYDVKM. In DNA, the CDR3 is TGTGCCAGCAAGGAGCTACGTACGTTTAATGAAAAACTGTTTTTT. Translating gives CASKELRTFNEKLFF.

The V call is TRBV27, the J call TRBJ1-1; D perhaps matches TRBD1 (5 bases). V shed 3 bases and J shed 1 base, with 6 bases lying between them. Germline V lookup: CDR1 MNHEY, CDR2 SMNVEV (reference sequence). The CDR3 loop spans 13 amino acids. In DNA, the CDR3 is TGTGCCAGCAGTTTGGGGGGGAACACTGAAGCTTTCTTT. It encodes CASSLGGNTEAFF.

This clone was observed a single time. The chain has TRBV6-5 and TRBJ2-3; a weak D match, TRBD2 (6 bases). The CDR3 is 13 amino acids. The germline CDR1 and CDR2 sequences are MNHEY and SVGAGI. V was pared by 5 bases and J by 4 bases, with 10 bases between. For the CDR3, the DNA is TGTGCCAGCAGTGGGGACTCCCCAGATACGCAGTATTTT. This codes for CASSGDSPDTQYF.

The chain couples TRBV6-6 to TRBJ2-2; D is uncertain. The V end was cut by 5 bases, the J end by 0 bases, with 13 bases between. Germline V gene lookup returns CDR1 MNHNY and CDR2 SVGAGI (reference sequence). The CDR3 extends over 16 amino acids. In DNA, the CDR3 is TGTGCCAGCAGTCCCTCACGGCGGTCGAACACCGGGGAGCTGTTTTTT. It is translated as CASSPSRRSNTGELFF.

The rearrangement links TRBV21-1 to TRBJ2-7. TRBV21-1 counts as a pseudogene. CDR3 length: 17 residues. The CDR3 here is CASSSLGLGSKFYEQYF. CDR3 DNA sequence: TGTGCCAGCAGCTCCCTGGGTCTGGGGTCCAAATTCTACGAGCAGTACTTC.

The chain uses TRBV28 and TRBJ2-5; 9 nucleotides match TRBD1. Germline assignment: CDR1 MDHEN and CDR2 SYDVKM. CDR3 size: 16 residues. With V trimmed by 8 bases and J by 3 bases, 13 bases remained unmatched. The CDR3 reads CASLGGGTGLEETQYF. The CDR3 nucleotides read TGTGCCAGCCTCGGCGGCGGGACAGGGTTGGAAGAGACCCAGTACTTC.

V gene TRBV5-1 combines with J gene TRBJ2-1; TRBD1 might be the D (6 bases). Germline lookup yields CDR1 SGHRS and CDR2 YFSETQ. V lost 0 bases, J lost 5 bases, and 12 bases lay in between. This CDR3 region has 15 residues. The CDR3 spells CASSLGGPQDNEQFF. Written as DNA, the CDR3 is TGCGCCAGCAGCTTGGGGGGGCCTCAAGACAATGAGCAGTTCTTC.

The rearrangement uses TRBV29-1 and TRBJ1-2; perhaps TRBD1 as D (5 bases). The CDR3 is 15 residues long. CDR1 and CDR2 from the germline V gene are SQVTM and ANQGSEA. Trimming removed 4 bases at V and 0 bases at J, with 15 bases between. The CDR3 DNA reads as TGCAGCGTTGCCGGGACCCTGCAAGCTAACTATGGCTACACCTTC. It specifies CSVAGTLQANYGYTF.

The rearrangement uses TRBV6-6 and TRBJ1-2; no clear D gene. The V and J ends lost 2 bases and 4 bases respectively, with 8 bases between them. The CDR3 runs 13 residues. Germline assignment: CDR1 MNHNY and CDR2 SVGAGI (reference sequence). CDR3 amino acids: CASSYREFYGYTF. In nucleotides, the CDR3 is TGTGCCAGCAGTTACCGAGAGTTCTATGGCTACACCTTC.